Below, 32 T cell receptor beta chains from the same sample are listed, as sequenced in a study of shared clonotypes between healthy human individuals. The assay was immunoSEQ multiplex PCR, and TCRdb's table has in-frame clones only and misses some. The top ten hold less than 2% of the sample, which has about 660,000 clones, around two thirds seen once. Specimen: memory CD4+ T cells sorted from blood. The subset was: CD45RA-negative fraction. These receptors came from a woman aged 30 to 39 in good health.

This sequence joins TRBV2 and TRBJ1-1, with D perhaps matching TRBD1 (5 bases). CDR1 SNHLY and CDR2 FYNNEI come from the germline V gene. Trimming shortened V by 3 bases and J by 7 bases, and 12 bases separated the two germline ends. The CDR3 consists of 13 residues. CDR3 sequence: CASSEAGPFEAFF. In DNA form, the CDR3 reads TGTGCCAGCAGTGAGGCAGGGCCCTTTGAAGCTTTCTTT.

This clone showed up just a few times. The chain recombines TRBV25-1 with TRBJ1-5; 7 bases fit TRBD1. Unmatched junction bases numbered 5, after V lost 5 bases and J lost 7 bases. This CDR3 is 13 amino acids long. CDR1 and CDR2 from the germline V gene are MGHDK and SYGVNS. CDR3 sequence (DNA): TGTGCCAGCAGTCTAGGGGGCGGACAGCCCCAGCATTTT. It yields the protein CASSLGGGQPQHF.

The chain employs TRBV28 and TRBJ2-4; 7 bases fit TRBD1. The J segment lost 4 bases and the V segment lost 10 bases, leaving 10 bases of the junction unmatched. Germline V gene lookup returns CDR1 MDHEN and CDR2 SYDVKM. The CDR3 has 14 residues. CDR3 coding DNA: TGTGCCACCCAGATGGACAGGCCAAAAAACATTCAGTACTTC. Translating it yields CATQMDRPKNIQYF.

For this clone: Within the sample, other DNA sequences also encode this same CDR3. DNA of the CDR3: TGTGCCAGCAGTTTAGGGGCGTATAGCAATCAGCCCCAGCATTTT. This gives the protein CASSLGAYSNQPQHF. The chain employs TRBV27 and TRBJ1-5, with D possibly matching TRBD1 (5 bases). The germline gives CDR1 MNHEY, CDR2 SMNVEV (reference sequence). The V gene lost 2 bases and the J gene lost 0 bases, with 8 bases spanning the gap. The CDR3 has 15 amino acids.

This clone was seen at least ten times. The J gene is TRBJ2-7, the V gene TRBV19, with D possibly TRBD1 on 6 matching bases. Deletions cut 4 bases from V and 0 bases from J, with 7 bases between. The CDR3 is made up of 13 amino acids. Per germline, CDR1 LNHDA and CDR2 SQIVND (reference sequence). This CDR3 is CASSNRVSYEQYF. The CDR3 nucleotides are TGTGCCAGTAGTAACAGGGTCTCCTACGAGCAGTACTTC.

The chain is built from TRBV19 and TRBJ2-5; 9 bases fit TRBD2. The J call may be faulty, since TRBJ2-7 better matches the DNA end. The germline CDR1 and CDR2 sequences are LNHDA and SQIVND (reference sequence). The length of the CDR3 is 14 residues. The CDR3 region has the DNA TGTGCCAGTAGAGTGACTAGCGGAAGCTACGAGCAGTACTTC. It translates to CASRVTSGSYEQYF.

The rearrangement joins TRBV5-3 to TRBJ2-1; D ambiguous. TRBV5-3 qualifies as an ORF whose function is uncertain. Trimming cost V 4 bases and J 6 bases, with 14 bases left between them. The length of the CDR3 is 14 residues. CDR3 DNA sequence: TGTGCCAGAAGCGCCCTGGACGGATTCAATGAGCAGTTCTTC. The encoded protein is CARSALDGFNEQFF.

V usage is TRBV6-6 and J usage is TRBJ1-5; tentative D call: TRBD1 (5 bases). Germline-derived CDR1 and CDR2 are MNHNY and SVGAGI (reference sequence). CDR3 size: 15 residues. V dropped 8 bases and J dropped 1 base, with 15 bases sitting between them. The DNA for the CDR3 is TGTGCCAGCGGCCCTCCAGGGACGAGCAATCAGCCCCAGCATTTT. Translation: CASGPPGTSNQPQHF.

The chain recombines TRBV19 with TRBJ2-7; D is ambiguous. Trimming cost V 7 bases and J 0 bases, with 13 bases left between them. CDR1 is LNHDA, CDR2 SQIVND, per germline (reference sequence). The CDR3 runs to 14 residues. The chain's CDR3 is CASKLDLSSYEQYF. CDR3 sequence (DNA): TGTGCCAGTAAACTGGACCTTAGCTCCTACGAGCAGTACTTC. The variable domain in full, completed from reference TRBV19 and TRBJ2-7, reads DGGITQSPKYLFRKEGQNVTLSCEQNLNHDAMYWYRQDPGQGLRLIYYSQIVNDFQKGDIAEGYSVSREKKESFPLTVTSAQKNPTAFYLCASKLDLSSYEQYFGPGTRLTVT.

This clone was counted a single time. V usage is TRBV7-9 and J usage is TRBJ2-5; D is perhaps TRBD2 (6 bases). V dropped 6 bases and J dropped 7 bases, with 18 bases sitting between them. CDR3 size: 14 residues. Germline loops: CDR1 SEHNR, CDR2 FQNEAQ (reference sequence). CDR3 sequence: CASRSGLSTGTQYF. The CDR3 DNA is TGTGCCAGCAGGTCGGGACTCTCCACGGGGACCCAGTACTTC.

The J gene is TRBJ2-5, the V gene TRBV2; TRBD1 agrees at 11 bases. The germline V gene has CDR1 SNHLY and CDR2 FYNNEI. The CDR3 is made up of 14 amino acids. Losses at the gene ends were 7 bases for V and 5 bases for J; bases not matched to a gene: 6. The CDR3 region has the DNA TGTGCCAGCAACTCGGGACAGGGGGGTGAGACCCAGTACTTC. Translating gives CASNSGQGGETQYF.

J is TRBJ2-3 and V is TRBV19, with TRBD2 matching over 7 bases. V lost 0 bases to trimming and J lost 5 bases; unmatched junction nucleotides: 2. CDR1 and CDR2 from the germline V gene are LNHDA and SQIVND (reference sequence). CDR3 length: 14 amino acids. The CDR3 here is CASSIDRGRDTQYF. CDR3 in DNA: TGTGCCAGTAGTATAGATCGCGGGAGAGATACGCAGTATTTT.

CDR3 region: CASSSVRKGGELFF. The CDR3 DNA sequence: TGTGCCAGCAGCTCAGTAAGGAAGGGCGGGGAGCTGTTTTTT. The chain uses TRBV5-4 and TRBJ2-2; D is ambiguous. Trimming took 3 bases from V and 7 from J, leaving 13 bases between them. The germline CDR1 and CDR2 sequences are SGHNT and YYREEE (reference sequence). The CDR3 runs to 14 residues.

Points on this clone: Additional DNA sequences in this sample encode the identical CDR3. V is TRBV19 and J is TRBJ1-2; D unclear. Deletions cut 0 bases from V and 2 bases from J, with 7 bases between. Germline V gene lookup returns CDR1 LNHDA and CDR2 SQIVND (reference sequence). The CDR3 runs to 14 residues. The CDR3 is CASSIDAGNYGYTF. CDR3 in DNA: TGTGCCAGTAGTATAGATGCGGGGAACTATGGCTACACCTTC.

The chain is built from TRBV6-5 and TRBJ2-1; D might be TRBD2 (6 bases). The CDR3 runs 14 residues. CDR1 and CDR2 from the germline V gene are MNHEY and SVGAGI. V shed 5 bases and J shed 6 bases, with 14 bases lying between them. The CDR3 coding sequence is TGTGCCAGCAGTAATCCCCGGGGAGGCAATGAGCAGTTCTTC. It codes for CASSNPRGGNEQFF.

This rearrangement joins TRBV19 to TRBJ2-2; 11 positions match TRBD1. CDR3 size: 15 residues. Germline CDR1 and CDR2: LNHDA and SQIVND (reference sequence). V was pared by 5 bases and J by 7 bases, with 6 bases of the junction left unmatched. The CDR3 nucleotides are TGTGCCAGTAGTCCTGGACAGGGGGCCGTCGGGGAGCTGTTTTTT. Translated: CASSPGQGAVGELFF. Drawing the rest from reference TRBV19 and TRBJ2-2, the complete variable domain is DGGITQSPKYLFRKEGQNVTLSCEQNLNHDAMYWYRQDPGQGLRLIYYSQIVNDFQKGDIAEGYSVSREKKESFPLTVTSAQKNPTAFYLCASSPGQGAVGELFFGEGSRLTVL.

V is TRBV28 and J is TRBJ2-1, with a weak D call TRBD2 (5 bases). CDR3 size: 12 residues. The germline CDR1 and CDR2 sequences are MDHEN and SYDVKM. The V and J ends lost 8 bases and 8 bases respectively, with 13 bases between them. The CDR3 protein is CASASRADEQFF. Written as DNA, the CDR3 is TGTGCCAGCGCCTCGAGGGCGGATGAGCAGTTCTTC.

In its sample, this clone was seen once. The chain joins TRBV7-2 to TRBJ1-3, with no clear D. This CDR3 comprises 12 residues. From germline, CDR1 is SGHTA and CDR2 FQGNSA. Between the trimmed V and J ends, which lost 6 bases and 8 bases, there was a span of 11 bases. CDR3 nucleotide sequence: TGTGCCAGCAGTCCCCGCGGAGACACCATATATTTT. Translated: CASSPRGDTIYF.

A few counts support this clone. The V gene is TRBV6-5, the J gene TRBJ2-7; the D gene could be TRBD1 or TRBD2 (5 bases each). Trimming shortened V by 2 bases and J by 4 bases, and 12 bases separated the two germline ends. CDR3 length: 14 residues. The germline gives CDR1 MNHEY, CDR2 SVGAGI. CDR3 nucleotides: TGTGCCAGCAGTTACGGGACCGGAACGTACGAGCAGTACTTC. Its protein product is CASSYGTGTYEQYF.

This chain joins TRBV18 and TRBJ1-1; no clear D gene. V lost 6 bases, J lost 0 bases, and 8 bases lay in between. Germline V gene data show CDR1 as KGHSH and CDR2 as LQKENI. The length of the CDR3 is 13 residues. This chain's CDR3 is CASSPSMNTEAFF. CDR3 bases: TGTGCCAGCTCCCCCTCGATGAACACTGAAGCTTTCTTT. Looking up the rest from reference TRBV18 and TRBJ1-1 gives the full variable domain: NAGVMQNPRHLVRRRGQEARLRCSPMKGHSHVYWYRQLPEEGLKFMVYLQKENIIDESGMPKERFSAEFPKEGPSILRIQQVVRGDSAAYFCASSPSMNTEAFFGQGTRLTVV.

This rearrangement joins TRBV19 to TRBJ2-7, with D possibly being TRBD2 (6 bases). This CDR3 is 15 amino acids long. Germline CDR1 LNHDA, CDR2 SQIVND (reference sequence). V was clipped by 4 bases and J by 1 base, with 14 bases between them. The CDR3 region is CASSRRQRESYEQYF. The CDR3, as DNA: TGTGCCAGTAGTAGGCGACAACGGGAGTCCTACGAGCAGTACTTC.

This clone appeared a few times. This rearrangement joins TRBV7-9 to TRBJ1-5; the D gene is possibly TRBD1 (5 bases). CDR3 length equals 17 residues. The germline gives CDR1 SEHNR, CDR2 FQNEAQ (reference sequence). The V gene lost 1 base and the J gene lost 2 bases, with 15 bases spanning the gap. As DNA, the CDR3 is TGTGCCAGCAGCTTAGTCTCCGGGACTACGGGCAATCAGCCCCAGCATTTT. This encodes CASSLVSGTTGNQPQHF.

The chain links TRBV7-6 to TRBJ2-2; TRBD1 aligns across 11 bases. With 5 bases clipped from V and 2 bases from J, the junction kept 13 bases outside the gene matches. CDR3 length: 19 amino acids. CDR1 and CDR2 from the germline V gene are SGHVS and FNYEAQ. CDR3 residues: CASSRRGTGGSPNTGELFF. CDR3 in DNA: TGTGCCAGCAGCCGACGAGGGACAGGGGGATCACCTAACACCGGGGAGCTGTTTTTT.

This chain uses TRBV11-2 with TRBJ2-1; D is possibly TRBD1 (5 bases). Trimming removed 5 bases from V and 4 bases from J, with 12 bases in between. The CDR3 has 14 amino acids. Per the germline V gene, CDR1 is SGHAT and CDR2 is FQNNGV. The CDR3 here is CASSPRASYNEQFF. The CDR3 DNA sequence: TGTGCCAGCAGCCCCAGGGCCTCTTACAATGAGCAGTTCTTC.

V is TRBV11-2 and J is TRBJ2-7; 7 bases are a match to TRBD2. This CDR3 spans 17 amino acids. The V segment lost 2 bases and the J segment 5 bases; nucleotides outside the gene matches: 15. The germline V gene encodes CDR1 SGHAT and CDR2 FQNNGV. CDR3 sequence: CASSLRTSGGSIHEQYF. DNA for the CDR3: TGTGCCAGCAGCTTAAGAACTAGTGGCGGGAGTATCCACGAGCAGTACTTC. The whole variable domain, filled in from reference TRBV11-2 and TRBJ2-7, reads EAGVAQSPRYKIIEKRQSVAFWCNPISGHATLYWYQQILGQGPKLLIQFQNNGVVDDSQLPKDRFSAERLKGVDSTLKIQPAKLEDSAVYLCASSLRTSGGSIHEQYFGPGTRLTVT.

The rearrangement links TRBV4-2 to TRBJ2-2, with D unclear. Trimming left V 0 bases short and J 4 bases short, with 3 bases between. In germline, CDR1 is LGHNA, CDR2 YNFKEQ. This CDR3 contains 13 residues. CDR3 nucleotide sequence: TGTGCCAGCAGCCAAGAGAGCACCGGGGAGCTGTTTTTT. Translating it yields CASSQESTGELFF.

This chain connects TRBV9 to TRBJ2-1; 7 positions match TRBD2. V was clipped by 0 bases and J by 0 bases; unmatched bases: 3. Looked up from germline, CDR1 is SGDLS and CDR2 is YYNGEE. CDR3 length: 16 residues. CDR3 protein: CASSVGGRDSYNEQFF. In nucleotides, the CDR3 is TGTGCCAGCAGCGTAGGGGGGAGGGACTCCTACAATGAGCAGTTCTTC.

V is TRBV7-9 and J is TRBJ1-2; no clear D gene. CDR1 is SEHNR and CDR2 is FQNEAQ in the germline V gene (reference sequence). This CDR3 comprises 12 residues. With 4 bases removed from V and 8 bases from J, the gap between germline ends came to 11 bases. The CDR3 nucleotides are TGTGCCAGCAGCTGGAGTGAGGAGGGCTACACCTTC. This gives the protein CASSWSEEGYTF.

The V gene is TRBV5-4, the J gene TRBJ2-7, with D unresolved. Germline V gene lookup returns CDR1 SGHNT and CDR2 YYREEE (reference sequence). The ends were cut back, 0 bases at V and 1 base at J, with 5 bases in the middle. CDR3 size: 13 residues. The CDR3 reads CASSLDLSYEQYF. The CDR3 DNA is TGTGCCAGCAGCTTGGATTTATCCTACGAGCAGTACTTC.

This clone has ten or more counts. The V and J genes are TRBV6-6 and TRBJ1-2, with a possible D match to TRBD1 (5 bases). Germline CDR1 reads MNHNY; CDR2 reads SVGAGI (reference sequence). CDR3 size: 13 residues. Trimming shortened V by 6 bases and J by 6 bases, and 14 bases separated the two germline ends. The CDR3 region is CASRSLQADGYTF. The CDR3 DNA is TGTGCCAGCAGATCACTACAGGCTGATGGCTACACCTTC.

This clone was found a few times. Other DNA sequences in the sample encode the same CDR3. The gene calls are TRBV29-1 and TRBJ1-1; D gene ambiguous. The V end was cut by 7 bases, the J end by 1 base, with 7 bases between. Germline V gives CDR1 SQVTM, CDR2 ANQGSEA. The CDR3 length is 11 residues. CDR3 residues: CSGYKNTEAFF. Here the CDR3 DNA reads TGCAGCGGTTACAAGAACACTGAAGCTTTCTTT.

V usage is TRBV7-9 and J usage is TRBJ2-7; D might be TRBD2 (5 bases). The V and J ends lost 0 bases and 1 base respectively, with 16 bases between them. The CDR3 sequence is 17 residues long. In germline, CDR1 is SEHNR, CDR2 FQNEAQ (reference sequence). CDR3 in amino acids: CASSLAGFAGLSYEQYF. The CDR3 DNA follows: TGTGCCAGCAGCTTAGCCGGGTTCGCGGGCCTGTCCTACGAGCAGTACTTC.